These 3 T cell receptor beta chains originate from one sample sequenced in a study of blood T cell repertoires in COVID-19. The table came from immunoSEQ multiplex PCR; TCRdb's copy has only in-frame clones and leaves some out. This sample has 250,000 to 350,000 clones, with about nine tenths found just once. Source material: peripheral blood. These receptors originate from a woman between 35 and 50 years old who had recovered from COVID-19.

The rearrangement links TRBV11-1 to TRBJ1-4, with TRBD1 matching over 7 bases. The CDR3 is 15 residues long. The germline gives CDR1 SGHAT, CDR2 FQDESV (reference sequence). The V gene end was trimmed by 5 bases and the J gene end by 4 bases; junction bases not matched to a gene: 7. The CDR3, as DNA: TGTGCCAGCAGCAGACCGGGACAGCATAATGAAAAACTGTTTTTT. It encodes CASSRPGQHNEKLFF.

This chain uses TRBV4-2 with TRBJ2-1; no clear D gene. The germline CDR1 and CDR2 sequences are LGHNA and YNFKEQ. V lost 1 base and J 0 bases, leaving 7 bases between the germline ends. CDR3 length equals 15 residues. The CDR3 loop reads CASSQVVSSYNEQFF. The CDR3 coding sequence is TGTGCCAGCAGCCAAGTGGTGAGCTCCTACAATGAGCAGTTCTTC.

The gene calls are TRBV5-4 and TRBJ2-5; possibly TRBD2 for D (7 bases). Trimming took 0 bases from V and 1 from J, leaving 10 bases between them. This CDR3 is 15 amino acids long. Germline V CDR1 and CDR2: SGHNT, YYREEE (reference sequence). Here the CDR3 reads CASSLVGGPQETQYF. The DNA of the CDR3 is TGTGCCAGCAGCTTGGTGGGGGGGCCCCAAGAGACCCAGTACTTC. Full variable domain (outside the CDR3, taken from reference TRBV5-4 and TRBJ2-5): ETGVTQSPTHLIKTRGQQVTLRCSSQSGHNTVSWYQQALGQGPQFIFQYYREEENGRGNFPPRFSGLQFPNYSSELNVNALELDDSALYLCASSLVGGPQETQYFGPGTRLLVL.